The rows below give T cell receptor beta chains drawn from one sample of a study of T-cell memory formation after mild COVID-19. TCRdb re-called the 5' RACE reads through MiXCR, storing one row per CDR3 protein. The table includes some 290,000 distinct CDR3 sequences, 15% to 20% detected once. Sequencing was carried out using PBMCs or a T cell subset sorted from them (not recorded which). Receptor source: a man aged 18 to 35 who had mild COVID-19 (a few samples of this study predate the infection). Cell type and time point are not known. Both conserved end residues are part of each CDR3. D genes are given only for firm matches. Rows may omit the clone size; those that give it use once, few, many or a size class.

d_call j_call v_call clone_size cdr3_aa cdr3_nt
NA TRBJ2-2 TRBV9 NA CASSFTGPNTGELFF TGTGCCAGCAGCTTCACAGGGCCGAACACCGGGGAGCTGTTTTTT
NA TRBJ1-2 TRBV24-1 few CATSDLKQNYGYTF TGTGCCACCAGTGATTTGAAACAGAACTATGGCTACACCTTC
NA TRBJ2-5 TRBV28 few CASSSGDLQETQYF TGTGCCAGCAGCTCCGGAGATCTCCAAGAGACCCAGTACTTC
NA TRBJ1-1 TRBV7-9 few CASSLATGGTEAFF TGTGCCAGCAGCTTAGCAACGGGGGGAACTGAAGCTTTCTTT
NA TRBJ2-4 TRBV5-1 few CASSFGAERNIQYF TGCGCCAGCAGCTTCGGGGCGGAGAGAAACATTCAGTACTTC
TRBD2 TRBJ2-1 TRBV7-3 NA CASSLRAASGAYNEQFF TGTGCCAGCAGCTTAAGGGCGGCTAGCGGGGCCTACAATGAGCAGTTCTTC
NA TRBJ1-1 TRBV5-1 NA CASSPVLGRNTEAFF TGCGCCAGCAGCCCCGTCCTTGGAAGGAACACTGAAGCTTTCTTT
NA TRBJ1-4 TRBV6-5 NA CASRLAIATNEKLFF TGTGCCAGCAGACTAGCCATTGCAACTAATGAAAAACTGTTTTTT
TRBD1 TRBJ2-7 TRBV7-2 many CASSLGQGATYEQYF TGTGCCAGCAGCTTGGGACAGGGGGCGACCTACGAGCAGTACTTC
TRBD1 TRBJ1-2 TRBV7-3 NA CASSSQGGHQEGYIF TGTGCCAGCAGCTCCCAGGGGGGGCACCAAGAAGGCTACATCTTC
NA TRBJ1-2 TRBV28 NA CASSFAQEVYGYTF TGTGCCAGCAGTTTCGCCCAAGAGGTCTATGGCTACACCTTC
TRBD1 TRBJ2-7 TRBV5-6 NA CASSPLTGSEQYF TGTGCCAGCAGCCCGTTGACAGGGAGCGAGCAGTACTTC
NA TRBJ1-3 TRBV12-3/TRBV12-4 NA CASSLRGNTIYF TGTGCCAGCAGTTTACGGGGAAACACCATATATTTT
NA TRBJ1-1 TRBV7-2 NA CASSLAGQGLNTEAFF TGTGCCAGCAGCTTAGCGGGGCAGGGCTTGAACACTGAAGCTTTCTTT
TRBD2 TRBJ2-7 TRBV27 few CASSLIGEGEQYF TGTGCCAGCAGTTTAATCGGGGAGGGCGAGCAGTACTTC
NA TRBJ2-5 TRBV5-1 NA CASTLGGRAVETQYF TGCGCCAGCACCCTAGGAGGACGCGCTGTGGAGACCCAGTACTTC
NA TRBJ2-3 TRBV7-9 few CVSAETSTDTQYF TGTGTCTCGGCCGAGACTAGCACAGATACGCAGTATTTT
NA TRBJ2-5 TRBV6-2/TRBV6-3 NA CASTRRGLSETQYF TGTGCCAGCACCAGGAGGGGGCTGAGCGAGACCCAGTACTTC
NA TRBJ1-3 TRBV14 few CASSIQGSGNTIYF TGTGCCAGCAGCATTCAGGGCTCTGGAAACACCATATATTTT
TRBD1 TRBJ2-7 TRBV19 NA CASSAGQGVTYEQYF TGTGCCAGTAGTGCCGGACAGGGGGTGACCTACGAGCAGTACTTC
NA TRBJ1-2 TRBV7-9 NA CASSLPGGYYGYTF TGTGCCAGCAGCCTCCCGGGGGGATATTATGGCTACACCTTC
TRBD2 TRBJ2-5 TRBV4-3 few CASSQEGRGETQYF TGCGCCAGCAGCCAAGAGGGGAGGGGAGAGACCCAGTACTTC
NA TRBJ2-5 TRBV5-1 NA CASSLVRGPSETQYF TGCGCCAGCAGCTTGGTTCGGGGGCCGTCAGAGACCCAGTACTTC
NA TRBJ2-5 TRBV5-1 few CASSPGTTIQETQYF TGCGCCAGCAGCCCGGGGACAACGATCCAAGAGACCCAGTACTTC
NA TRBJ1-3 TRBV12-3/TRBV12-4 NA CASSPEAGSGNTIYF TGTGCCAGCAGTCCAGAGGCGGGCTCTGGAAACACCATATATTTT
TRBD1 TRBJ2-1 TRBV4-3 NA CASSQPGTGANEQFF TGCGCCAGCAGCCAACCCGGGACAGGGGCCAATGAGCAGTTCTTC
NA TRBJ2-3 TRBV4-2 NA CASSQDGAETDTQYF TGTGCCAGCAGCCAAGATGGGGCAGAAACAGATACGCAGTATTTT
NA TRBJ1-5 TRBV6-5 NA CASSRLMVGQPQHF TGTGCCAGCAGCCGGTTGATGGTGGGACAGCCCCAGCATTTT
TRBD1 TRBJ1-2 TRBV12-3/TRBV12-4 many CASSPIGDRAHGYTF TGTGCCAGCAGTCCCATCGGGGACAGGGCCCATGGCTACACCTTC
TRBD2 TRBJ2-3 TRBV7-2 NA CASRNRSGGVTDTQYF TGTGCCAGCAGAAATCGTAGCGGGGGGGTCACAGATACGCAGTATTTT
TRBD2 TRBJ2-3 TRBV9 NA CASSGAGGQSTDTQYF TGTGCCAGCAGCGGAGCGGGGGGGCAGTCGACAGATACGCAGTATTTT
NA TRBJ1-2 TRBV7-8 many CASSLRGGNGYTF TGTGCCAGCAGCTTAAGAGGGGGGAATGGCTACACCTTC
NA TRBJ1-6 TRBV9 NA CASSVGQAGNSPLHF TGTGCCAGCAGCGTAGGCCAGGCGGGTAATTCACCCCTCCACTTT
NA TRBJ2-5 TRBV12-3/TRBV12-4 NA CASTLSVYETQYF TGTGCCAGCACCCTGAGTGTGTATGAGACCCAGTACTTC
NA TRBJ1-5 TRBV10-3 NA CAISPSGDQPQHF TGTGCCATCAGCCCGTCAGGGGATCAGCCCCAGCATTTT
NA TRBJ2-3 TRBV10-1 few CASSTGTSSTDTQYF TGCGCCAGCAGTACCGGGACTTCTAGCACAGATACGCAGTATTTT
NA TRBJ2-3 TRBV7-2 few CASSLVSGEAQYF TGTGCCAGCAGCTTAGTGTCCGGGGAGGCGCAGTATTTT
TRBD1 TRBJ1-5 TRBV7-6 many CASSRGQGQPQHF TGTGCCAGCAGCCGAGGACAGGGTCAGCCCCAGCATTTT
NA TRBJ2-5 TRBV5-6 few CASSPQGGGETQYF TGTGCCAGCAGCCCACAGGGAGGTGGAGAGACCCAGTACTTC
NA TRBJ2-4 TRBV28 few CASSLSSPAVLAKNIQYF TGTGCCAGCAGTTTATCATCCCCGGCGGTTCTAGCCAAAAACATTCAGTACTTC
NA TRBJ1-1 TRBV6-1 NA CASRASGLGEAFF TGTGCCAGCAGGGCGAGTGGGCTGGGTGAAGCTTTCTTT
NA TRBJ2-5 TRBV7-9 NA CASSWRNQETQYF TGTGCCAGCAGCTGGCGTAACCAAGAGACCCAGTACTTC
NA TRBJ1-2 TRBV6-5 NA CASSYARRGYGYTF TGTGCCAGCAGTTACGCCAGGAGGGGCTATGGCTACACCTTC
TRBD1 TRBJ2-3 TRBV6-1 NA CASSKQGLDTQYF TGTGCCAGCAGTAAACAGGGGTTAGATACGCAGTATTTT
NA TRBJ1-6 TRBV7-2 NA CASSLRDYNSPLHF TGTGCCAGCAGCTTACGAGACTATAATTCACCCCTCCACTTT